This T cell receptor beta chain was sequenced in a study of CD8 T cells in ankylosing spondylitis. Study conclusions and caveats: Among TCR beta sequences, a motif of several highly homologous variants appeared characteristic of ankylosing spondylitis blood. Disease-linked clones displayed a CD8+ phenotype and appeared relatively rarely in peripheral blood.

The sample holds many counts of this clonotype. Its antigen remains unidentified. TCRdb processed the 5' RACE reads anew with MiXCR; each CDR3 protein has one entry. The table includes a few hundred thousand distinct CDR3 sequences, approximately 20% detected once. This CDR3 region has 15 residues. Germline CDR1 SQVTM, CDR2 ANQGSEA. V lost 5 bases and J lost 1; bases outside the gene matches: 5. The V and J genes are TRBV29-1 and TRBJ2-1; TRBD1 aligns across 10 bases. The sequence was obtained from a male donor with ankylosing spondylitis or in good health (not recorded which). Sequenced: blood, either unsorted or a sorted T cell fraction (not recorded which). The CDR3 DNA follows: TGCAGCGTTCAAACGGGACAGGGGTCCTACAATGAGCAGTTCTTC. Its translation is CSVQTGQGSYNEQFF.